The 11 T cell receptor beta chains below all came from one sample that was sequenced in a study of blood T cell repertoires in COVID-19. Data came from immunoSEQ multiplex PCR; TCRdb stores just in-frame clones and leaves some out. The sample comprises fewer than 200,000 clones, roughly 89% of which are singletons, and around an eighth rests with the top ten. What was sequenced was peripheral blood. These receptors originate from a woman in her seventies with COVID-19, enrolled during active disease.

The gene calls are TRBV24-1 and TRBJ2-7; TRBD2 might be the D (5 bases). This CDR3 is built from 13 residues. V lost 5 bases to trimming and J lost 4 bases, with 11 bases between them. Germline CDR1 KGHDR, CDR2 SFDVKD. The DNA for the CDR3 is TGTGCCACCAGTGCCCCCGGGGTTTACGAGCAGTACTTC. This sequence encodes CATSAPGVYEQYF.

The V and J genes are TRBV2 and TRBJ2-6; TRBD2 might be the D (5 bases). This CDR3 region has 15 residues. Germline assignment: CDR1 SNHLY and CDR2 FYNNEI. Trimming removed 4 bases at V and 4 bases at J, with 11 bases between. The CDR3 protein is CASSARGTGANVLTF. DNA for the CDR3: TGTGCCAGCAGTGCTCGGGGAACCGGGGCCAACGTCCTGACTTTC.

The chain recombines TRBV9 with TRBJ1-5; 9 bases are shared with TRBD1. The CDR3 is 16 amino acids. V shed 3 bases, J shed 0 bases, and the junction held 4 bases outside the gene matches. Germline CDR1 is SGDLS and CDR2 is YYNGEE. CDR3 DNA: TGTGCCAGCAGCGCAGGACAGGGGAATAGCAATCAGCCCCAGCATTTT. Amino acid sequence: CASSAGQGNSNQPQHF.

The chain joins TRBV2 to TRBJ2-2, with D possibly TRBD2 on 5 matching bases. CDR1 SNHLY and CDR2 FYNNEI come from the germline V gene. V lost 3 bases and J lost 5, with 10 bases in between. This CDR3 has 14 amino acids. The CDR3 region has the DNA TGTGCCAGCAGTGATTCCGGGGAGACCGGGGAGCTGTTTTTT. Amino acid sequence: CASSDSGETGELFF.

The rearrangement joins TRBV7-2 to TRBJ1-6; D unresolved. Deletions cut 7 bases from V and 10 bases from J, with 23 bases between. This CDR3 comprises 16 residues. Germline V gene data show CDR1 as SGHTA and CDR2 as FQGNSA. CDR3 in DNA: TGTGCCAGCACCGATCCCCCGGGAGGGTCTGACTCACCCCTCCACTTT. Its protein product is CASTDPPGGSDSPLHF. Combining the CDR3 with reference TRBV7-2 and TRBJ1-6 gives the whole variable domain GAGVSQSPSNKVTEKGKDVELRCDPISGHTALYWYRQSLGQGLEFLIYFQGNSAPDKSGLPSDRFSAERTGGSVSTLTIQRTQQEDSAVYLCASTDPPGGSDSPLHFGNGTRLTVT.

The chain recombines TRBV6-2 or TRBV6-3 with TRBJ1-1; D remains ambiguous. The CDR3 has 13 amino acids. V was cut by 2 bases and J by 5 bases, with 9 bases left in between. The V gene's germline CDR1 is MNHEY and CDR2 SVGEGT. CDR3 DNA sequence: TGTGCCAGCAGTTACGTAGGGAGAACTGAAGCTTTCTTT. Its translation is CASSYVGRTEAFF.

This clone was found a few times. The V gene is TRBV5-1, the J gene TRBJ2-7; D is unresolved. V lost 0 bases, J lost 3 bases, and 4 bases lay in between. Germline V gene sequence: CDR1 SGHRS, CDR2 YFSETQ. CDR3 length: 12 amino acids. CDR3 loop: CASSLDFYEQYF. Written as DNA, the CDR3 is TGCGCCAGCAGCTTGGACTTCTACGAGCAGTACTTC.

The genes are TRBV6-5 and TRBJ2-7; 11 nucleotides match TRBD1. Unmatched junction bases numbered 12, after V lost 4 bases and J lost 7 bases. Per germline, CDR1 MNHEY and CDR2 SVGAGI. The CDR3 totals 16 residues. CDR3 in DNA: TGTGCCAGCAGTTCCGGACAGGGGGCTCGGGCGGAAGAGCAGTACTTC. Residues: CASSSGQGARAEEQYF.

The chain employs TRBV10-3 and TRBJ1-2; TRBD1 matches 7 bases. J gave up 4 bases and V 4 bases, and 6 bases lay outside the gene matches. Germline V gene lookup returns CDR1 ENHRY and CDR2 SYGVKD. This CDR3 spans 14 amino acids. CDR3: CAISADRETYGYTF. CDR3 DNA: TGTGCCATCAGTGCCGACAGGGAGACCTATGGCTACACCTTC.

The J gene is TRBJ1-5, the V gene TRBV15; no definite D call. The V gene's germline CDR1 is LNHNV and CDR2 YYDKDF (reference sequence). Trimming removed 0 bases from V and 1 base from J, with 10 bases in between. The CDR3 runs to 16 residues. In DNA form, the CDR3 reads TGTGCCACCAGCAGAGATTTCGTTTTAAGCAATCAGCCCCAGCATTTT. Protein product: CATSRDFVLSNQPQHF. Full variable domain (outside the CDR3, taken from reference TRBV15 and TRBJ1-5): DAMVIQNPRYQVTQFGKPVTLSCSQTLNHNVMYWYQQKSSQAPKLLFHYYDKDFNNEADTPDNFQSRRPNTSFCFLDIRSPGLGDTAMYLCATSRDFVLSNQPQHFGDGTRLSIL.

As DNA, the CDR3 is TGTGCCAGCAGTTTATCCGGACAAGGACTATACGAGCAGTACTTC. This sequence encodes CASSLSGQGLYEQYF. The chain combines TRBV28 with TRBJ2-7, with a tentative D call TRBD2 (6 bases). CDR1 and CDR2 from the germline V gene are MDHEN and SYDVKM. V was cut by 1 base and J by 4 bases, with 14 bases left in between. This CDR3 has 15 amino acids.